One and the same sample provided the 22 T cell receptor beta chains below, sequenced in a study of T cells in Graves' hyperthyroidism and ophthalmopathy. Amplification of TCR beta CDR3 regions was performed using RNA transcripts as template. The study used the HTBI primer set for a first-round RT-PCR of the TCR CDR3. From the multiplex PCR reads, TCRdb called clonotypes with MiXCR, one entry per CDR3 protein. The sample records 300,000 to 450,000 distinct CDR3 sequences, approximately 14% being singletons. The source material was blood. These TCRs come from a young woman with Graves' hyperthyroidism that later progressed to Graves' ophthalmopathy.

This clonotype was counted many times. An end of the junction does not agree with germline; a read error may underlie this. The chain has TRBV4-3 and TRBJ1-4; tentative D call: TRBD1 (5 bases). The CDR3 sequence is 15 residues long. The germline gives CDR1 LGHNA, CDR2 YSLEER. CDR3 nucleotides: TGTGCCAGCAGCCCGGGGGGTGCAACTAATGAAAAACTGTTTTTT. It translates to CASSPGGATNEKLFF.

This clonotype came up many times. This chain links TRBV2 with TRBJ1-1; no clear D gene. V was shortened by 3 bases and J by 1 base, with 9 bases between the two germline ends. Germline CDR1 is SNHLY and CDR2 is FYNNEI. This CDR3 is 14 amino acids long. CDR3 in DNA: TGTGCCAGCAGTGAGAGGATGGGGAACACTGAAGCTTTCTTT. It specifies CASSERMGNTEAFF.

In its sample, this clonotype was seen a few times. The J gene is TRBJ2-1, the V gene TRBV6-1, with 8 positions matching TRBD2. Germline V gene sequence: CDR1 MNHNS, CDR2 SASEGT. The CDR3 has 17 amino acids. The V and J ends lost 10 bases and 8 bases, in that order; junction bases with no gene match: 22. The CDR3 DNA reads TGTGCCACATACCTTACGGCTAGCGGGTCGGTATACGATGAGCAGTTCTTC. Translating it yields CATYLTASGSVYDEQFF.

This clonotype was seen many times. CDR3 amino acids: CASSHPGQGAIQYF. The CDR3 DNA follows: TGTGCCAGCTCACATCCGGGACAGGGGGCCATTCAGTACTTC. J is TRBJ2-4 and V is TRBV18; 12 positions agree with TRBD1. The CDR3 consists of 14 residues. CDR1 KGHSH and CDR2 LQKENI come from the germline V gene. Trimming cost V 4 bases and J 9 bases; bases outside gene matches: 4. The full variable domain, completed using reference TRBV18 and TRBJ2-4, is NAGVMQNPRHLVRRRGQEARLRCSPMKGHSHVYWYRQLPEEGLKFMVYLQKENIIDESGMPKERFSAEFPKEGPSILRIQQVVRGDSAAYFCASSHPGQGAIQYFGAGTRLSVL.

This clonotype was detected only once. The chain combines TRBV2 with TRBJ2-5, with 7 positions matching TRBD1. This CDR3 contains 16 residues. J lost 1 base, V lost 4 bases, and 9 bases had no gene match. The germline CDR1 and CDR2 sequences are SNHLY and FYNNEI. CDR3 DNA: TGTGCCAGCAGTGTAACAGGGACAGCCCCCCAAGAGACCCAGTACTTC. It yields the protein CASSVTGTAPQETQYF.

The chain employs TRBV25-1 and TRBJ2-7, with 13 bases fitting TRBD2. The V gene end was trimmed by 3 bases and the J gene end by 0 bases; junction bases not matched to a gene: 17. Germline lookup yields CDR1 MGHDK and CDR2 SYGVNS. This CDR3 has 21 residues. CDR3 sequence (DNA): TGTGCCAGCAGTGATTTGCCCGGGACTAGCGGGAACGAGGCAAGCTCCTACGAGCAGTACTTC. Protein product: CASSDLPGTSGNEASSYEQYF.

This clonotype was seen at least ten times. The V call is TRBV28, the J call TRBJ2-5; D is possibly TRBD1 or TRBD2 (5 bases each). Germline lookup yields CDR1 MDHEN and CDR2 SYDVKM. There are 14 residues in the CDR3. Trimming removed 5 bases from V and 2 bases from J, with 12 bases in between. The CDR3, as DNA: TGTGCCAGCAGTCGCGAGGGGTTTCAAGAGACCCAGTACTTC. As protein: CASSREGFQETQYF.

This clonotype was detected a few times. The chain joins TRBV6-1 to TRBJ2-1; possible D gene TRBD2, 5 bases. The CDR3 covers 14 residues. Per germline, CDR1 MNHNS and CDR2 SASEGT. The V and J ends lost 7 bases and 0 bases respectively, with 10 bases between them. The CDR3 here is CASMRVSSYNEQFF. CDR3 DNA: TGTGCCAGCATGCGGGTTAGCTCCTACAATGAGCAGTTCTTC.

This clonotype was seen ten or more times. This sequence joins TRBV28 and TRBJ1-3, with a weak D call TRBD1 (5 bases). The germline V gene has CDR1 MDHEN and CDR2 SYDVKM. The CDR3 length is 15 residues. The germline V and J ends were trimmed by 4 bases and 4 bases, with 14 bases remaining between them. CDR3 region: CASSYSRARGNTIYF. The CDR3 nucleotides read TGTGCCAGCAGTTACTCCAGGGCTAGAGGAAACACCATATATTTT.

This clonotype appeared once. The gene calls are TRBV10-3 and TRBJ2-1; unclear D gene. Germline V gene sequence: CDR1 ENHRY, CDR2 SYGVKD. This CDR3 is 12 amino acids long. Trimming cost V 6 bases and J 4 bases, with 7 bases left between them. CDR3 in amino acids: CAIRGSYNEQFF. As DNA, the CDR3 is TGTGCCATCAGGGGAAGTTACAATGAGCAGTTCTTC.

This clonotype was seen a handful of times. This chain joins TRBV28 and TRBJ1-1, with D hard to call. The length of the CDR3 is 15 residues. V gave up 2 bases and J gave up 4 bases, with 14 bases separating them. CDR1 is MDHEN, CDR2 SYDVKM, per germline. Here the CDR3 reads CASSLGDRQSTEAFF. CDR3 coding DNA: TGTGCCAGCAGTTTAGGAGATAGGCAGTCCACTGAAGCTTTCTTT.

Ten or more counts support this clonotype. The rearrangement links TRBV27 to TRBJ1-1; D might be TRBD1 (6 bases). CDR3 size: 13 residues. Deletions cut 3 bases from V and 8 bases from J, with 13 bases between. Germline loops: CDR1 MNHEY, CDR2 SMNVEV (reference sequence). The CDR3: CASSFSGAGEAFF. DNA for the CDR3: TGTGCCAGCAGTTTCTCGGGGGCAGGCGAAGCTTTCTTT.

This clonotype was seen more than once but under ten times. V gene TRBV2 combines with J gene TRBJ2-3; no firm D call. The ends were cut back, 1 base at V and 8 bases at J, with 7 bases in the middle. This CDR3 spans 12 amino acids. The germline V gene encodes CDR1 SNHLY and CDR2 FYNNEI. The CDR3 protein is CASSEGSVTQYF. CDR3 nucleotide sequence: TGTGCCAGCAGTGAAGGGTCAGTTACGCAGTATTTT. Using reference TRBV2 and TRBJ2-3 for the parts outside the CDR3, the full variable domain is EPEVTQTPSHQVTQMGQEVILRCVPISNHLYFYWYRQILGQKVEFLVSFYNNEISEKSEIFDDQFSVERPDGSNFTLKIRSTKLEDSAMYFCASSEGSVTQYFGPGTRLTVL.

This clonotype was seen repeatedly, ten times or more. The genes are TRBV30 and TRBJ1-1; D not resolved. V was shortened by 0 bases and J by 1 base, with 6 bases between the two germline ends. In germline, CDR1 is GTSNPN, CDR2 SVGIG (reference sequence). This CDR3 has 13 amino acids. For the CDR3, the DNA is TGTGCCTGGAGTGTAACGAAGAACACTGAAGCTTTCTTT. Its protein product is CAWSVTKNTEAFF.

This chain links TRBV28 with TRBJ2-7; 7 positions agree with TRBD1. V lost 4 bases, J lost 1 base, and 10 bases stayed unmatched. There are 16 residues in the CDR3. Germline CDR1 is MDHEN and CDR2 is SYDVKM. The CDR3 protein is CASSSKARDRSYEQYF. CDR3 DNA sequence: TGTGCCAGCAGTTCCAAAGCTCGGGACAGATCCTACGAGCAGTACTTC.

This clonotype occurred a few times. The chain carries TRBV29-1 and TRBJ2-5, with 16 bases lining up with TRBD2. The CDR3 is 15 amino acids. Germline CDR1 and CDR2: SQVTM and ANQGSEA. V trimming: 7 bases; J trimming: 2 bases; junction bases outside the gene matches: 4. CDR3 bases: TGCAGCGCCGGGACTAGCGGGAGGGTACAAGAGACCCAGTACTTC. Its protein product is CSAGTSGRVQETQYF.

The chain employs TRBV5-6 and TRBJ2-1; 10 positions match TRBD2. The germline V gene encodes CDR1 SGHDT and CDR2 YYEEEE. V shed 9 bases, J shed 4 bases, and the junction held 7 bases outside the gene matches. The CDR3 is 14 residues long. CDR3 bases: TGTGCCACCGAGAGGACTAGCGGATACAATGAGCAGTTCTTC. It translates to CATERTSGYNEQFF.

This clonotype was detected many times. The genes are TRBV2 and TRBJ1-2, with D possibly TRBD1 on 6 matching bases. With 6 bases removed from V and 2 bases from J, the gap between germline ends came to 10 bases. The CDR3 sequence is 13 residues long. The V gene's germline CDR1 is SNHLY and CDR2 FYNNEI. The CDR3: CASSGQRNYGYTF. In DNA form, the CDR3 reads TGTGCCAGCAGCGGACAGCGAAACTATGGCTACACCTTC.

The chain uses TRBV10-3 and TRBJ2-2; 7 bases are shared with TRBD1. Trimming removed 3 bases from V and 0 bases from J; junction bases left unmatched: 13. Looked up from germline, CDR1 is ENHRY and CDR2 is SYGVKD. This CDR3 region has 19 residues. The CDR3 DNA reads TGTGCCATCAGTGATATTTCCAGATTTGGGACAGCGAACACCGGGGAGCTGTTTTTT. Translation gives CAISDISRFGTANTGELFF.

The sample holds one count of this clonotype. This sequence joins TRBV19 and TRBJ2-1, with 10 nucleotides matching TRBD2. The CDR3 is 16 residues long. V was pared by 4 bases and J by 7 bases, with 10 bases of the junction left unmatched. The germline V gene encodes CDR1 LNHDA and CDR2 SQIVND (reference sequence). As DNA, the CDR3 is TGTGCCAGTAGTAACCGTGGCGGACTAGCGGCAAATGAGCAGTTCTTC. Protein: CASSNRGGLAANEQFF.

This clonotype appeared many times. This chain links TRBV7-9 with TRBJ2-5, with D possibly matching TRBD1 (5 bases). The CDR3 runs to 15 residues. CDR1 and CDR2 (germline): SEHNR, FQNEAQ (reference sequence). The V and J ends lost 1 base and 2 bases respectively, with 11 bases between them. CDR3 coding DNA: TGTGCCAGCAGCTTAGTGGGGCCAGGTCAAGAGACCCAGTACTTC. It specifies CASSLVGPGQETQYF.

This clonotype was detected many times. The gene calls are TRBV7-8 and TRBJ2-7; D gene ambiguous. CDR1 is SGHVS, CDR2 FQNEAQ, per germline. With 5 bases removed from V and 2 bases from J, the gap between germline ends came to 16 bases. The CDR3 is made up of 15 amino acids. CDR3: CASSPLGWNTYEQYF. CDR3 nucleotides: TGTGCCAGCAGCCCCTTAGGCTGGAATACCTACGAGCAGTACTTC.